This T cell receptor beta chain comes out of a study of T cells after yellow fever vaccination. This clonotype has only a few counts. Its antigen is still unknown. Study observations and caveats: Clones that expanded after primary vaccination mostly reappeared after the booster (around 96% CD4, about 89% CD8). Only a minor proportion of clonotypes was detected across both CD4 and CD8 compartments. Bulk-population clonotypes that are abundant could appear as contaminants in FACS-sorted repertoires.

A universal primer site and UMIs were added as TCR cDNA was made by 5'RACE template switching. From the 5' RACE reads, TCRdb called clonotypes with MiXCR, one entry per CDR3 protein. The sample has about 320,000 distinct CDR3 sequences, around 13% seen once. The TCR originated in a man between 18 and 29 years old who received the YFV17D yellow fever vaccine. This specimen was CD4+ T cells sorted from PBMCs, taken 15 days after the yellow fever booster vaccination.

The DNA for the CDR3 is TGTGCCATCAGGGACCCGAGCGGGGGGGCTTCAGATACGCAGTATTTT. Amino acids: CAIRDPSGGASDTQYF. The V gene is TRBV10-3, the J gene TRBJ2-3, with TRBD2 identical over 10 bases. This CDR3 contains 16 residues. After removal of 6 bases from V and 4 bases from J, the junction contained 10 bases not matched to a gene. The germline gives CDR1 ENHRY, CDR2 SYGVKD.